The 17 T cell receptor beta chains below were found in one sample sequenced in a study of beta chain features in type 1 diabetes. General observations from the study: TCRB CDR3s were moderately but significantly shorter in Type 1 diabetes patients in all four CD4+ subsets.

These TCRs are of unknown antigen specificity. Every bit of the isolated RNA underwent reverse transcription, so sequencing read expressed TCRB transcripts. The data were produced by immunoSEQ multiplex PCR, yet TCRdb's version contains in-frame clones alone and is incomplete. Here the sample spans approximately 150,000 clones, about 13% being singletons. Sequencing was carried out using central memory CD4+ T cells from blood. These receptor sequences come from a man younger than 35 with type 1 diabetes.

This chain links TRBV30 with TRBJ2-1; D gene unclear. The CDR3 length is 13 residues. CDR1 is GTSNPN, CDR2 SVGIG, per germline (reference sequence). V lost 5 bases and J 2 bases, leaving 10 bases between the germline ends. For the CDR3, the DNA is TGTGCCTGGTCCCCGGGTACCTACAATGAGCAGTTCTTC. Translation: CAWSPGTYNEQFF.

This clone was detected a few times. The chain links TRBV28 to TRBJ1-1; 8 nucleotides line up with TRBD1. The junction had 12 bases not matched to a gene; V was cut back by 6 bases and J by 6 bases. Germline loops: CDR1 MDHEN, CDR2 SYDVKM. The CDR3 consists of 15 residues. The CDR3: CASSFDPATGAEAFF. The DNA of the CDR3 is TGTGCCAGCAGCTTCGACCCTGCGACAGGGGCTGAAGCTTTCTTT.

The sample holds a few counts of this clone. This rearrangement joins TRBV9 to TRBJ2-5; 10 bases line up with TRBD1. The CDR3 sequence is 16 residues long. The V and J ends lost 0 bases and 0 bases, in that order; junction bases with no gene match: 2. Germline CDR1 and CDR2: SGDLS and YYNGEE. The CDR3 DNA reads as TGTGCCAGCAGCGTAGGACAGGGGGCGAACCAAGAGACCCAGTACTTC. Translated: CASSVGQGANQETQYF.

This clone has only a few counts. The chain combines TRBV4-1 with TRBJ1-2, with 10 bases matching TRBD1. This CDR3 is built from 16 residues. Germline V gives CDR1 MGHRA, CDR2 YSYEKL. Losses at the gene ends were 0 bases for V and 7 bases for J; bases not matched to a gene: 8. In DNA, the CDR3 is TGCGCCAGCAGCCAAGATCGCTGGGACAGGGGAATTGGCTACACCTTC. Translation: CASSQDRWDRGIGYTF.

The gene calls are TRBV30 and TRBJ2-3, with 8 bases matching TRBD2. With V trimmed by 4 bases and J by 6 bases, 9 bases remained unmatched. This CDR3 contains 14 residues. Germline V gives CDR1 GTSNPN, CDR2 SVGIG (reference sequence). The CDR3 reads CAWIDSGAADTQYF. The CDR3 nucleotides are TGTGCCTGGATAGATAGCGGGGCTGCCGATACGCAGTATTTT.

This rearrangement joins TRBV18 to TRBJ2-7, with 9 bases that match TRBD1. The V segment lost 1 base and the J segment 5 bases; nucleotides outside the gene matches: 6. The CDR3 covers 15 residues. Germline lookup yields CDR1 KGHSH and CDR2 LQKENI. The CDR3, as DNA: TGTGCCAGCTCACCACGGGCACAGGGGGCCGACGAGCAGTACTTC. Its translation: CASSPRAQGADEQYF.

The chain combines TRBV27 with TRBJ2-6; D ambiguous. Trimming cost V 3 bases and J 1 base, with 1 base left between them. The germline CDR1 and CDR2 sequences are MNHEY and SMNVEV (reference sequence). The CDR3 sequence is 13 residues long. CDR3 amino acids: CASSFSGANVLTF. Written as DNA, the CDR3 is TGTGCCAGCAGTTTTTCTGGGGCCAACGTCCTGACTTTC.

This clone was counted once. The chain recombines TRBV11-2 with TRBJ2-5, with 7 bases identical to TRBD2. V lost 4 bases, J lost 5 bases, and 7 bases stayed unmatched. From germline, CDR1 is SGHAT and CDR2 FQNNGV. This CDR3 contains 14 residues. The CDR3, as DNA: TGTGCCAGCAGCTCCCTAGCGGCCCGGGAGACCCAGTACTTC. It translates to CASSSLAARETQYF.

This clone was recorded a few times. This sequence joins TRBV30 and TRBJ1-2; 7 bases match TRBD1. V gave up 4 bases and J gave up 8 bases; unmatched junction bases: 13. The CDR3 runs to 14 residues. The V gene's germline CDR1 is GTSNPN and CDR2 SVGIG (reference sequence). The CDR3 is CAWIQDRAAGGYTF. CDR3 coding DNA: TGTGCCTGGATCCAAGACAGGGCCGCGGGGGGCTACACCTTC.

The J gene is TRBJ2-7, the V gene TRBV7-9; a possible D gene is TRBD2 (5 bases). Between the trimmed V and J ends, which lost 5 bases and 0 bases, there was a span of 11 bases. This CDR3 is built from 14 residues. In germline, CDR1 is SEHNR, CDR2 FQNEAQ (reference sequence). The CDR3 nucleotides are TGTGCCAGCAGCCGGACGGGAAGCTCCTACGAGCAGTACTTC. Translated: CASSRTGSSYEQYF.

This clone has more than one count but fewer than ten. The chain joins TRBV28 to TRBJ2-7; D not certain. The germline gives CDR1 MDHEN, CDR2 SYDVKM. The CDR3 totals 11 residues. CDR3 sequence: CGSQTTYEQYF. Written as DNA, the CDR3 is TGTGGGTCGCAGACCACGTACGAGCAGTACTTC.

The sample holds a few counts of this clone. The J gene is TRBJ1-2, the V gene TRBV30, with D uncertain. This CDR3 contains 14 residues. CDR1 is GTSNPN and CDR2 is SVGIG in the germline V gene (reference sequence). Trimming left V 4 bases short and J 1 base short, with 13 bases between. CDR3: CAWTPPSVNYGYTF. DNA of the CDR3: TGTGCCTGGACCCCACCTTCGGTTAACTATGGCTACACCTTC.

The rearrangement uses TRBV29-1 and TRBJ2-3; 7 bases agree with TRBD1. CDR3 length: 16 residues. Germline V gene lookup returns CDR1 SQVTM and CDR2 ANQGSEA. The V gene end was trimmed by 4 bases and the J gene end by 0 bases; junction bases not matched to a gene: 10. The CDR3 DNA reads TGCAGCGTTGTTGGGGGACAGCACTCTAGCACAGATACGCAGTATTTT. Translating gives CSVVGGQHSSTDTQYF.

This clone was picked up a small number of times. This rearrangement joins TRBV6-5 to TRBJ2-1; 12 nucleotides line up with TRBD2. Germline CDR1 and CDR2: MNHEY and SVGAGI. The length of the CDR3 is 15 residues. V shed 5 bases and J 8 bases; nucleotides not matched to a gene: 7. The CDR3 sequence: CASSVLAGGRHEQFF. The CDR3, as DNA: TGTGCCAGCAGTGTTCTAGCGGGGGGGCGGCATGAGCAGTTCTTC.

This clone was picked up one time. This chain uses TRBV14 with TRBJ2-1; tentative D call: TRBD1 (6 bases). Germline V gene data show CDR1 as SGHDN and CDR2 as FVKESK. V was trimmed by 4 bases and J by 4 bases, leaving 14 bases between them. The CDR3 is 15 residues long. CDR3 nucleotides: TGTGCCAGCAGCCTGGGGGCCCTGGGGTACAATGAGCAGTTCTTC. This sequence encodes CASSLGALGYNEQFF.

DNA of the CDR3: TGTGCCAGCAGAAACTCGGACGGACCCGGCGAGCAGTACTTC. This sequence encodes CASRNSDGPGEQYF. The J gene is TRBJ2-7, the V gene TRBV6-6; no clear D gene. Per germline, CDR1 MNHNY and CDR2 SVGAGI (reference sequence). Deletions cut 6 bases from V and 6 bases from J, with 18 bases between. This CDR3 is built from 14 residues.

This clone occurred once. The CDR3 loop is CASSQGVGIVTIYF. CDR3 coding DNA: TGCGCCAGCAGCCAAGGCGTAGGGATAGTCACCATATATTTT. The V gene is TRBV4-1, the J gene TRBJ1-3; no firm D call. Trimming removed 1 base from V and 9 bases from J, with 13 bases in between. The CDR3 is 14 amino acids. The germline CDR1 and CDR2 sequences are MGHRA and YSYEKL.